This T cell receptor beta chain was obtained from a study of shared clonotypes between healthy human individuals. The overall study: Each donor contributed plates that comprised three CD4 naive, three CD4 memory, two CD8 naive and one CD8 memory.

This clone came up once. Its target is unknown. Study results and caveats: Rarefaction indicated that sorted-subset sequencing remained incomplete although depth was large.

As originally analysed: Filtering was not the same, since immunoSEQ gave junction-only sequences without quality scores. Some clones are missing from TCRdb's copy, which holds only in-frame ones; the method was immunoSEQ multiplex PCR. V and J calls and clone size are as listed in that table; D and trimming were resolved from the DNA. The table has 2,500,000 or so clones, just under 95% seen once. Naive CD4+ cells were CD45RA-selected; the remaining cells were memory. This CDR3 is 15 amino acids long. The germline gives CDR1 SGHTA, CDR2 FQGTGA. Trimming left V 5 bases short and J 3 bases short, with 13 bases between.

Sequences were obtained from naive CD4+ T cells from PBMCs. The subset here: CD45RA+ positively selected. The TCR sequence derives from a man aged 18-30 years in good health. Some clones in this sample may be carry-over from other donors' samples. This sequence joins TRBV7-3 and TRBJ2-2, with a tentative D call TRBD2 (5 bases). The CDR3 bases are TGTGCCAGCAGCCCGCTAGCAGTCGACACCGGGGAGCTGTTTTTT. Translation gives CASSPLAVDTGELFF. Full variable domain (remainder filled in from reference TRBV7-3 and TRBJ2-2): GAGVSQTPSNKVTEKGKYVELRCDPISGHTALYWYRQSLGQGPEFLIYFQGTGAADDSGLPNDRFFAVRPEGSVSTLKIQRTERGDSAVYLCASSPLAVDTGELFFGEGSRLTVL.